The sequence of this TCR beta chain was determined in a study of cytomegalovirus exposure and HLA in healthy donors. Study results and caveats: Presence/absence analysis assumed near-uniform sequencing depth across donors. 87-base-pair reads could not separate some V segments, including TRBV6-2 and TRBV6-3.

V gave up 5 bases and J gave up 2 bases, with 11 bases separating them. CDR1 is SGHAT and CDR2 is FQNNGV in the germline V gene. The CDR3 runs 14 residues. Remarks on this clone: Its antigen is unknown.

PCR used 60 Vbeta primers and 13 Jbeta primers. Assay used: immunoSEQ multiplex PCR; TCRdb lists only in-frame clones, some missing. This table holds about 150,000 clones, around 63% found once. The clonotype was recovered from a human donor in good health. The J gene is TRBJ2-3, the V gene TRBV11-2; possible D gene TRBD1, 7 bases. Source material: PBMCs. CDR3 bases: TGTGCCAGCAGCCGCGGGACAGTCACAGATACGCAGTATTTT. Amino acids: CASSRGTVTDTQYF.